Included here is one T cell receptor (beta chain) sequence, with context. Its antigen is still unknown. No base qualities exist here, and no much larger clone lies one base off it. This specimen belongs to a study of cytomegalovirus exposure and HLA in healthy donors (dated by TCRdb to 2016 to 2017). Regarding the study in general: An earlier analysis of about 530 of the donors reported roughly 300 Gb of sequence data and 117 million unique TCR beta sequences obtained from some 170 million T cells. Donor age, sex, ethnicity and CMV serostatus were collected together with the repertoire data. To study patterns of TCR occurrence, a later analysis re-analyzed previously published TCR beta repertoires from 666 donors and added high-resolution HLA genotyping. The T cell repertoires of under 750 subjects were profiled by immunosequencing and related to cytomegalovirus serostatus. A separate validation cohort of over a hundred different subjects was used in addition to the approximately 670-subject first cohort. An earlier analysis of 587 of the donors applied high-throughput TCR beta sequencing to assess whether each TCR beta V gene segment acted as functional or pseudogenic. Roughly 300 gigabases of sequencing data and approximately 92 million unique TCR sequences made up an early release that covered approximately 650 HLA-typed donors. Genome-wide SNP genotypes for about 65% of the roughly 670 donors were used in a later genetic analysis, which treated that subset as a discovery cohort. Among the roughly 380 genotyped donors, around 81% belonged to the genetic ancestry cluster associated with self-reported Caucasian donors. High-throughput TCR immunosequencing, statistical association of individual TCRs with disease status, and machine learning were combined to predict cytomegalovirus infection status. A handful of DR-DQ haplotypes were treated as single units for association and clustering because of strong linkage in the cohort. HLA typing covered class I and class II loci at four-digit resolution. Rather than using new phenotypic data, the later analysis identified candidate immune exposures from TCR beta sequences and from how often those sequences occurred across donors. Every discovery cohort repertoire had been produced on one sequencing platform. On average, 235,054 unique TCR beta nucleotide sequences were sequenced per donor among 398 genotyped donors of the cohort, with about 19% of those sequences being non-productive. Typing coverage differed by locus: A, B, C, DRB1 and DQB1 were typed in about 620-640 donors, DQA1 in 522, DPA1 in some 570, and DPB1 in 472. The study aimed to test whether signatures of past pathogen exposure could be identified by cataloging public T cell receptors.

General conclusions and limits of the study: In a later analysis, HLA-associated TCR beta chains showed more clonal expansion and lower generation probabilities than non-associated chains that were equally common. Some IMGT-functional V segments, including TRBV6-2 and TRBV6-3, could not be distinguished by the 87-base-pair reads and were therefore excluded. A cluster of highly shared sequence variants was judged likely to be a technical artifact of the sequencing pipeline. Because counts were too low, about 18 rarely observed V segments, including chromosome 9 orphons, were left out of the earlier analysis of a few hundred of the donors. Immune exposure information for the cohort was limited to CMV serostatus. In a later genetic analysis, a missense DCLRE1C variant was associated with V-gene and J-gene trimming of TCR beta chains, and the association was replicated in an independent cohort. A later analysis found that TCR association rates varied across HLA loci, with DRB1 alleles showing the most associated TCRs and HLA-C alleles the fewest. A total of roughly 160 TCR beta chains were listed by the study as associated with cytomegalovirus. Several of the top co-occurrence clusters appeared to be linked to parvovirus B19, influenza, CMV and Epstein-Barr virus, according to a later analysis. When HLA alleles, especially DR and DQ, strongly co-occurred, attributing TCR associations to individual alleles was difficult. A further reported finding was that TCR beta sequences accurately predicted the HLA-A and HLA-B alleles for most subjects in the first cohort. Specific HLA alleles were associated with 15,000 to 20,000 TCR beta sequences at a false discovery rate of 0.05 in a later analysis. Only TCR beta chains were sequenced in this cohort, and the absence of alpha or paired-chain data limited detectable features. The presence/absence analyses assumed that sequencing depth was roughly uniform across donors, and that assumption may not be true. Because HLA typing was unavailable for some donors at each locus, only the typed subset was used in association tests. A later analysis found that most CMV-associated TCR beta chains appeared HLA-restricted, with HLA associations seemingly driven largely by CMV exposure. According to the authors, the approach could potentially be generalized to other disease states and immunological phenotypes. Compared with the approximately 670-donor mean, donors in an Asian-associated ancestry cluster had fewer N-insertions in productive TCRs, according to a later genetic analysis. In vitro tests confirmed that a few of the cytomegalovirus-associated TCR beta chains recognize cytomegalovirus antigens. Cytomegalovirus status was reported to be diagnosed by the classifier with high specificity and sensitivity in both the original and validation cohorts. An earlier analysis of approximately 590 of the donors showed that most TCR beta V segments appeared in productive rearrangements either about 87% or about 30% of the time, which broadly matched IMGT annotations. Across donors, most TCR sequences were observed very rarely, whereas some public TCRs were present in many individuals. Linkage disequilibrium might explain the correlated functional status among segregating V segments, but an unknown experimental factor could not be excluded.

Library preparation employed the immunoSEQ multiplex PCR assay. A mixture of 60 forward primers for TCR Vbeta segments and 13 reverse primers for TCR Jbeta segments was used in the multiplex PCR. A multiplex PCR assay on genomic DNA amplified the CDR3 region of rearranged TCR beta genes. The Illumina HiSeq System was used to sequence the amplified TCR beta libraries as 87-base-pair reads. The study's own analysis went as follows. A later analysis tallied 75 million to 85 million unique TCR beta chains across the 640 or so repertoires, and 10 million to 11 million of those chains were shared by two or more donors. To remove PCR and sequencing errors, raw reads were error-corrected and collapsed into unique sequences using a nearest-neighbor algorithm that merged closely related sequences. CDR3 sequences were aligned to IMGT reference sequences to assign V, D and J gene segments. For a sequence to be retained, at least a six-nucleotide match to both a V gene segment and a J gene segment was required. Rearrangements were classified as productive when the CDR3 lacked stop codons and remained in frame with V and J, and all other rearrangements were classified as non-productive. CDR3 was defined according to IMGT convention as the region running from the second conserved V-encoded cysteine to the conserved J-encoded phenylalanine. In an earlier analysis of more than 550 of the donors, sequences lacking an unambiguous match to a single V gene segment were excluded. In an earlier analysis of 587 of the donors, a V segment was called functional when productive rearrangements were above 56.7%, and segregating when the standard deviation between donors exceeded 5%. To diagnose cytomegalovirus status from the catalog of TCR beta chain sequences, a statistical classification framework was built. A later analysis assigned V and J genes by comparing TCR nucleotide sequences with IMGT/GENE-DB human TR gene sequences. Using the TCRdist pipeline, a later analysis assigned CDR3 sequences along with most-parsimonious VDJ recombination scenarios. A later analysis defined each TCR beta chain by its CDR3 amino acid sequence plus V-gene family, and excluded reads lacking a unique V-gene family. A later analysis removed roughly 590 highly shared, low-generation-probability nucleotide sequences to deal with suspected cross-contamination and a sequencing artifact. For each public chain, a later analysis derived a clonal expansion index from normalized ranks of inferred template counts within each repertoire. Generation probabilities in a later analysis came from a VDJ recombination model fitted to out-of-frame rearrangements, and those results were checked against IGoR. Hypergeometric tests were used in a later analysis to score TCR-TCR, TCR-HLA and TCR-CMV co-occurrence, with a repertoire-size bias correction applied to the TCR pairs. In a later analysis, false discovery rates were estimated by permuting HLA or CMV assignments 20 times. In a later analysis, co-occurring TCRs were grouped with DBSCAN, and TCRdist sequence similarity was added when clustering was performed within HLA-allele-positive subsets. Repertoires with fewer than 30,000 or more than 120,000 public chains were left out of co-occurrence clustering, as were about 5 repertoires with anomalous nucleotide sharing. Entries here come from immuneACCESS through TCRdb and include only in-frame sequences with V and J called. Some clones fail to appear in such tables; in the studies checked, an unresolved V gene covers under half of the shortfall, and the cause of the remainder is unknown. V and J calls plus clone size are reproduced from that table; the DNA served to infer D and trimming. The sample table contains nearly 110,000 clones; only one count was recorded for 82% of them. The ten largest clones capture roughly 2.5% of the sample.

The CDR3 measures 13 amino acids from cysteine to phenylalanine. Only CDR3 DNA is held: 39 bases, read in frame from base 1. V is pared back by 0 bases and J by 8 bases, with 10 bases lying between the germline termini. The germline V gene provides CDR1 SGHAT and CDR2 FQNNGV. The cohort consisted of 600 to 700 healthy bone marrow donors. All cohort members were sampled while nominally healthy, although unrecorded immune exposures were likely present. The donor tested CMV seropositive, placing the donor among the 250 to 300 seropositive members of the cohort. Every donor gave a peripheral blood sample, and the peripheral blood mononuclear cells from that sample were used for TCR beta sequencing. The Qiagen DNeasy Blood Extraction Kit was used to extract genomic DNA from the blood cell samples.

The sample taken for sequencing was PBMCs. The clonotype originates from a man aged 25-40 years in good health and CMV-seropositive. The chain uses TRBV11-2 and TRBJ1-2, with no confidently assigned D gene. The CDR3 region reads CASSLELARGYTF. The sequenced DNA is TGTGCCAGCAGCTTAGAACTAGCACGAGGCTACACCTTC.